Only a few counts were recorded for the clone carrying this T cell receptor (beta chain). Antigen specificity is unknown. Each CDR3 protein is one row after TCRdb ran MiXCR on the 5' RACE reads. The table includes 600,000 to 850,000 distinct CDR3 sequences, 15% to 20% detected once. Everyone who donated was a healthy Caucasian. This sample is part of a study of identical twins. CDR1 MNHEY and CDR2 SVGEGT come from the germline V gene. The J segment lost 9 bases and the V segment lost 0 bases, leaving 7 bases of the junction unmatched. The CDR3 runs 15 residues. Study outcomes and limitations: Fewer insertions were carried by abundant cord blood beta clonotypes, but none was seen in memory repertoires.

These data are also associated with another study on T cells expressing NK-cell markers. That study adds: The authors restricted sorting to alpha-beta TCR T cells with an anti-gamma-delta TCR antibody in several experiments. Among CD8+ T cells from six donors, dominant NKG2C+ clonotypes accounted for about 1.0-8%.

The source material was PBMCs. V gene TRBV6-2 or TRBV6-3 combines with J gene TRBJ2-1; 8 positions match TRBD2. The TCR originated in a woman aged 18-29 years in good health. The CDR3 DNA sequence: TGTGCCAGCAGTTACTCCCGGGAGGGTTTGGTTGAGCAGTTCTTC. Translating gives CASSYSREGLVEQFF.